The clone carrying this T cell receptor (beta chain) appeared a few times. Its antigen is not identified. The data originate from a study of response to subunit inactivated influenza vaccine. A single record per CDR3 protein comes from TCRdb applying MiXCR to the RT-PCR reads. The table has more than 700,000 distinct CDR3 sequences, around 21% seen once. Looked up from germline, CDR1 is SEHNR and CDR2 is FQNEAQ (reference sequence). The CDR3 contains 15 residues. Trimming took off 1 base at V and 0 bases at J, with 9 bases between the two ends. Whole-study results and caveats: The authors put forward the suggestion that each seasonal influenza vaccination may bring in only a limited number of new T cells.

Material: PBMCs from blood, obtained about 5 days after vaccination. This chain uses TRBV7-9 with TRBJ1-2; D is unclear. The origin of this receptor is a man in his fifties who received an inactivated influenza vaccine. The CDR3 coding sequence is TGTGCCAGCAGCTTAGTCGGCACCGCTAACTATGGCTACACCTTC. It encodes CASSLVGTANYGYTF.